This passage covers 25 T cell receptor beta chains from one sample sequenced in a study of T cell responses to AZD1222 COVID-19 vaccine. Profiled with immunoSEQ multiplex PCR; TCRdb holds only in-frame clones, not every one. The sample holds about 120,000 clones, over 75% seen once. The sample was peripheral blood, taken on day 0 of MenACWY control vaccination. Every receptor here comes from an adult in good health.

The chain uses TRBV11-2 and TRBJ2-7, with 8 nucleotides matching TRBD1. CDR3 length equals 14 residues. The germline CDR1 and CDR2 sequences are SGHAT and FQNNGV. V lost 3 bases and J lost 2; bases outside the gene matches: 3. The CDR3 spells CASSLTTGAYEQYF. DNA of the CDR3: TGTGCCAGCAGCTTGACGACAGGGGCCTACGAGCAGTACTTC.

The genes are TRBV15 and TRBJ2-2; the match to TRBD2 covers 11 bases. CDR3 length: 19 residues. J lost 4 bases, V lost 1 base, and 11 bases had no gene match. CDR1 and CDR2 (germline): LNHNV, YYDKDF (reference sequence). DNA for the CDR3: TGTGCCACCAGCAGAGGGGCCCCCGGGACTAGCGGATTCACCGGGGAGCTGTTTTTT. Translating it yields CATSRGAPGTSGFTGELFF.

The sample holds one count of this clone. This chain links TRBV5-1 with TRBJ1-5; D is possibly TRBD1 (5 bases). Germline values: CDR1 SGHRS, CDR2 YFSETQ. The CDR3 is made up of 14 amino acids. V dropped 5 bases and J dropped 9 bases, with 18 bases sitting between them. The CDR3 DNA is TGCGCCAGCAGTCGGGGGACGGAAAACTCGCCCCAGCATTTT. Translated, it gives CASSRGTENSPQHF.

V gene TRBV10-3 combines with J gene TRBJ1-2; D gene uncertain. Trimming removed 8 bases at V and 8 bases at J, with 15 bases between. CDR1 and CDR2 from the germline V gene are ENHRY and SYGVKD. The CDR3 covers 12 residues. The CDR3: CAISPEVGGYTF. CDR3 in DNA: TGTGCCATCTCCCCGGAAGTCGGAGGCTACACCTTC.

The rearrangement uses TRBV3-1 (or the pseudogene TRBV3-2) and TRBJ2-7; 9 bases match TRBD2. Trimming cost V 1 base and J 3 bases; bases outside gene matches: 4. The CDR3 sequence is 15 residues long. Germline CDR1 and CDR2: LGHDT and YNNKEL (reference sequence). The CDR3 DNA follows: TGTGCCAGCAGCCAAGTTCTAGCGGGAAACTACGAGCAGTACTTC. Its translation: CASSQVLAGNYEQYF.

The V and J genes are TRBV6-2 or TRBV6-3 and TRBJ1-6, with 7 bases fitting TRBD1. V dropped 5 bases and J dropped 11; count of bases not matched to a gene: 6. Germline CDR1 and CDR2: MNHEY and SVGEGT. The CDR3 totals 13 residues. CDR3: CASSRTGPTPLHF. CDR3 in DNA: TGTGCCAGCAGTCGGACAGGCCCGACACCCCTCCACTTT.

The chain is built from TRBV27 and TRBJ2-7; the D gene is possibly TRBD1 (5 bases). CDR1 and CDR2 from the germline V gene are MNHEY and SMNVEV (reference sequence). The CDR3 contains 13 residues. V dropped 6 bases and J dropped 5 bases, with 14 bases sitting between them. CDR3: CASSIGRAHEQYF. CDR3 in DNA: TGTGCCAGCAGCATTGGCAGGGCCCACGAGCAGTACTTC.

This sequence joins TRBV12-1 and TRBJ1-4; the D segment call TRBD1 is taken from the table without a DNA check. TRBV12-1 is a recognized pseudogene. The CDR3 is 15 residues long. The CDR3 sequence is CASSFRTGGTGKLFF. DNA of the CDR3: TGTGCCAGCAGCTTTCGAACAGGGGGCACGGGAAAACTGTTTTTT.

The chain is built from TRBV5-4 and TRBJ2-5; a weak D match, TRBD2 (5 bases). The CDR3 spans 15 residues. Trimming shortened V by 0 bases and J by 2 bases, and 11 bases separated the two germline ends. Germline V gives CDR1 SGHNT, CDR2 YYREEE (reference sequence). The chain's CDR3 is CASSLDGRGQETQYF. The CDR3 DNA sequence: TGTGCCAGCAGCTTGGACGGTCGGGGACAAGAGACCCAGTACTTC.

This chain links TRBV5-1 with TRBJ2-7; 7 bases align to TRBD1. Trimming removed 0 bases from V and 2 bases from J; junction bases left unmatched: 8. From germline, CDR1 is SGHRS and CDR2 YFSETQ. This CDR3 comprises 16 residues. The CDR3 nucleotides are TGCGCCAGCAGCTTGGCCGGCCGGGACAGTCCCTACGAGCAGTACTTC. This codes for CASSLAGRDSPYEQYF.

The J gene is TRBJ1-2, the V gene TRBV6-5, with 8 bases aligning to TRBD1. CDR3 length: 15 residues. Germline assignment: CDR1 MNHEY and CDR2 SVGAGI. Trimming took 5 bases from V and 5 from J; bases not matched to a gene: 10. The CDR3 nucleotides are TGTGCCAGCAGTCGAGATGGACAGGGCCTATATGGCTACACCTTC. This gives the protein CASSRDGQGLYGYTF.

This sequence joins TRBV11-2 and TRBJ2-7, with D maybe TRBD2 (6 bases). Per the germline V gene, CDR1 is SGHAT and CDR2 is FQNNGV. V was trimmed by 6 bases and J by 5 bases, leaving 20 bases between them. CDR3 size: 15 residues. CDR3 sequence (DNA): TGTGCCAGCAGGAAACCCCCAGGGAGGTTGGACGAGCAGTACTTC. Translation gives CASRKPPGRLDEQYF.

The genes are TRBV5-4 and TRBJ1-2; 11 positions agree with TRBD1. The CDR3 spans 15 residues. CDR1 and CDR2 (germline): SGHNT, YYREEE (reference sequence). Germline trimming cut 2 bases from V and 8 bases from J; bases unmatched to any gene: 8. The CDR3 nucleotides are TGTGCCAGCAGCTTAGACCGGGACAGGGGGGGAGGCTACACCTTC. It yields the protein CASSLDRDRGGGYTF.

The gene calls are TRBV25-1 and TRBJ2-7; 14 bases line up with TRBD2. Trimming cost V 3 bases and J 9 bases; bases outside gene matches: 7. The CDR3 covers 15 residues. Looked up from germline, CDR1 is MGHDK and CDR2 is SYGVNS. This chain's CDR3 is CASSDTGLAGVVQYF. CDR3 in DNA: TGTGCCAGCAGTGACACGGGACTAGCGGGAGTCGTGCAGTACTTC.

This chain links TRBV2 with TRBJ2-1; maybe TRBD2 (5 bases). The V gene lost 8 bases and the J gene lost 1 base, with 15 bases spanning the gap. CDR1 SNHLY and CDR2 FYNNEI come from the germline V gene. The CDR3 has 15 residues. The CDR3 bases are TGTGCCAGCGGCAGACTACAAGGATCCTACAATGAGCAGTTCTTC. This translates into CASGRLQGSYNEQFF.

The rearrangement uses TRBV19 and TRBJ2-3, with a possible D match to TRBD1 (7 bases). CDR3 length: 16 amino acids. V lost 4 bases, J lost 5 bases, and 19 bases lay in between. Looked up from germline, CDR1 is LNHDA and CDR2 is SQIVND (reference sequence). The CDR3 DNA reads as TGTGCCAGTAGTACCTCGGGCAGGGGGGTAGGAGATACGCAGTATTTT. The encoded protein is CASSTSGRGVGDTQYF.

The rearrangement uses TRBV18 and TRBJ1-1; 8 positions agree with TRBD1. Trimming at V came to 2 bases and at J to 5 bases, leaving 7 bases not matched to a gene. CDR1 and CDR2 from the germline V gene are KGHSH and LQKENI. The CDR3 contains 15 residues. This chain's CDR3 is CASSPGRTGSTEAFF. The CDR3 nucleotides are TGTGCCAGCTCACCAGGTAGGACAGGGAGTACTGAAGCTTTCTTT.

The chain employs TRBV7-2 and TRBJ2-7, with TRBD2 matching over 9 bases. Germline V lookup: CDR1 SGHTA, CDR2 FQGNSA. The CDR3 length is 15 residues. The V segment lost 3 bases and the J segment 3 bases; nucleotides outside the gene matches: 6. The CDR3 coding sequence is TGTGCCAGCAGCTTTGTTGCTAGCGGGAACTACGAGCAGTACTTC. Its protein product is CASSFVASGNYEQYF. Full variable domain (remainder filled in from reference TRBV7-2 and TRBJ2-7): GAGVSQSPSNKVTEKGKDVELRCDPISGHTALYWYRQSLGQGLEFLIYFQGNSAPDKSGLPSDRFSAERTGGSVSTLTIQRTQQEDSAVYLCASSFVASGNYEQYFGPGTRLTVT.

The chain carries TRBV6-5 and TRBJ2-1; 10 bases map to TRBD2. V lost 4 bases and J lost 8; bases outside the gene matches: 11. Germline V lookup: CDR1 MNHEY, CDR2 SVGAGI. The CDR3 contains 16 residues. The CDR3 sequence: CASSSLLLAGVDEQFF. CDR3 in DNA: TGTGCCAGCAGTTCTTTGCTGCTAGCGGGAGTCGATGAGCAGTTCTTC.

This chain connects TRBV10-3 to TRBJ2-7; TRBD2 agrees at 13 bases. The V segment lost 3 bases and the J segment 2 bases; nucleotides outside the gene matches: 4. The CDR3 is 16 amino acids. Germline values: CDR1 ENHRY, CDR2 SYGVKD. The CDR3 reads CAISELAGGPTYEQYF. CDR3 nucleotide sequence: TGTGCCATCAGTGAACTAGCGGGAGGGCCGACCTACGAGCAGTACTTC.

This clone came up once. This sequence joins TRBV4-2 and TRBJ1-5, with no clear D. Trimming removed 0 bases from V and 7 bases from J, with 7 bases in between. From germline, CDR1 is LGHNA and CDR2 YNFKEQ. The length of the CDR3 is 13 residues. DNA for the CDR3: TGTGCCAGCAGCCAAGATCGGGCGCAGCCCCAGCATTTT. It yields the protein CASSQDRAQPQHF.

The CDR3 loop is CASSVGYGGVDEQFF. CDR3 DNA sequence: TGTGCCAGCAGCGTAGGGTATGGAGGGGTTGATGAGCAGTTCTTC. This chain links TRBV9 with TRBJ2-1, with D possibly TRBD2 on 6 matching bases. This CDR3 contains 15 residues. V dropped 0 bases and J dropped 8 bases, with 15 bases sitting between them. Germline assignment: CDR1 SGDLS and CDR2 YYNGEE. Combining the CDR3 with reference TRBV9 and TRBJ2-1 gives the whole variable domain DSGVTQTPKHLITATGQRVTLRCSPRSGDLSVYWYQQSLDQGLQFLIQYYNGEERAKGNILERFSAQQFPDLHSELNLSSLELGDSALYFCASSVGYGGVDEQFFGPGTRLTVL.

The chain links TRBV28 to TRBJ2-2, with D perhaps matching TRBD2 (6 bases). V dropped 3 bases and J dropped 6 bases, with 17 bases sitting between them. This CDR3 has 16 residues. Germline CDR1 is MDHEN and CDR2 is SYDVKM. DNA for the CDR3: TGTGCCAGCAGTTTCCCCCGGGAGCCATTTGCCGGGGAGCTGTTTTTT. Translation gives CASSFPREPFAGELFF.

The chain carries TRBV18 and TRBJ1-4, with unresolved D. Germline loops: CDR1 KGHSH, CDR2 LQKENI. V was clipped by 3 bases and J by 0 bases, with 8 bases between them. There are 15 residues in the CDR3. The CDR3 loop reads CASSPDGTTNEKLFF. The CDR3 DNA reads TGTGCCAGCTCACCCGACGGTACAACTAATGAAAAACTGTTTTTT.

This chain joins TRBV27 and TRBJ1-1; D may be TRBD1 (5 bases). This CDR3 comprises 12 residues. V lost 3 bases to trimming and J lost 5 bases, with 7 bases between them. Per germline, CDR1 MNHEY and CDR2 SMNVEV (reference sequence). The CDR3 DNA is TGTGCCAGCAGTTTTGAGGGGACTGAAGCTTTCTTT. This codes for CASSFEGTEAFF.